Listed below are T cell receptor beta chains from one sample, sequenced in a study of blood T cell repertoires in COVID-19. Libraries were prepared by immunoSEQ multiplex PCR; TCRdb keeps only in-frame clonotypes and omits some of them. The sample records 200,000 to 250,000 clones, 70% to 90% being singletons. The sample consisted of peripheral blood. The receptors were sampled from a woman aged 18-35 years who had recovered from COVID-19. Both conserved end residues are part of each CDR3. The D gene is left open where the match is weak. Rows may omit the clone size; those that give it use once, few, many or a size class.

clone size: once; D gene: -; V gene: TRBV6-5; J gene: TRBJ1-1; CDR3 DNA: TGTGCCAGCCAAGGGGACACTGAAGCTTTCTTT; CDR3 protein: CASQGDTEAFF
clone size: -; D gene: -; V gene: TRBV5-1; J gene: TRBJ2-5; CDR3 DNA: TGCGCCAGCAGCTCCCGAGGTAGCGGTCAAGAGACCCAGTACTTC; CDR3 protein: CASSSRGSGQETQYF
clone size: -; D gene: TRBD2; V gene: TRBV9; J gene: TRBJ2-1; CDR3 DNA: TGTGCCAGCAGCGGAGATGGAGGGAGGGCCGGTGAGCAGTTCTTC; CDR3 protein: CASSGDGGRAGEQFF
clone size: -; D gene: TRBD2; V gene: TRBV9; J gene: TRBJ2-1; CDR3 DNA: TGTGCCAGCAGCGGTAGCGGGATCTGGAATGAGCAGTTCTTC; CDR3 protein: CASSGSGIWNEQFF
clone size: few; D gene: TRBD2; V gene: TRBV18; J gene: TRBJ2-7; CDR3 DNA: TGTGCCAGCTCACCAAATATAGCGGGAGCCACCTACGAGCAGTACTTC; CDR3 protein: CASSPNIAGATYEQYF
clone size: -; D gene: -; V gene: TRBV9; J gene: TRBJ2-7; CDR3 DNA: TGTGCCAGCAGCGCCCGGATGACCGTGGAGGAGCAGTACTTC; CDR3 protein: CASSARMTVEEQYF
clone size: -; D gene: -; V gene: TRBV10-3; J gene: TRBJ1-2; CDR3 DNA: TGTGCCATCAGCCAGACAGAACACTATGGCTACACCTTC; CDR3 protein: CAISQTEHYGYTF
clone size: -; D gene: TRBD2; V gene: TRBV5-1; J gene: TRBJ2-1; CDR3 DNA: TGCGCCAGCAGCGATTCCAGCGGGAGATCCTACAATGAGCAGTTCTTC; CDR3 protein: CASSDSSGRSYNEQFF
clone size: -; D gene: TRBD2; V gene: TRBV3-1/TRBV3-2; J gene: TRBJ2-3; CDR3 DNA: TGTGCCAGCAGCCAAGTTAGGCTCTCGGGTGGCGGGAGTCCAGATACGCAGTATTTT; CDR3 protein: CASSQVRLSGGGSPDTQYF
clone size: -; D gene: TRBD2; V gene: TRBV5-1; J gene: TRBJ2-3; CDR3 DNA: TGCGCCAGCGCGACTAGCGGGTTCCCATCTCGTAGCACAGATACGCAGTATTTT; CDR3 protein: CASATSGFPSRSTDTQYF
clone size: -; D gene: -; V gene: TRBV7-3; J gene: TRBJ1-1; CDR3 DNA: TGTGCCAGCAGCCACGGAGGTCGGGGAACTGAAGCTTTCTTT; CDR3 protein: CASSHGGRGTEAFF
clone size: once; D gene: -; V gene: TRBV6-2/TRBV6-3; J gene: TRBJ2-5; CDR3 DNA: TGTGCCAGCAGTTACCCGCCCGGTCAGCGGCATCCGGAGACCCAGTACTTC; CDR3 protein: CASSYPPGQRHPETQYF
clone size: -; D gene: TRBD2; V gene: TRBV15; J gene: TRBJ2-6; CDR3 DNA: TGTGCCACCAGCAGAGATGTTCTAGCGGGAGTTGGGGCAGGTGGGGCCAACGTCCTGACTTTC; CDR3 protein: CATSRDVLAGVGAGGANVLTF
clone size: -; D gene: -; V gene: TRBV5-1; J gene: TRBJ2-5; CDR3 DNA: TGCGCCAGCAGCCGTACCGGGACTCTTCAAGAGACCCAGTACTTC; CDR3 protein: CASSRTGTLQETQYF
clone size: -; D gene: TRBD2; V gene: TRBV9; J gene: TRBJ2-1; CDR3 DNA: TGTGCCAGCAGCCTTAGCGGGAGCAGTTCTGAGCAGTTCTTC; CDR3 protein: CASSLSGSSSEQFF
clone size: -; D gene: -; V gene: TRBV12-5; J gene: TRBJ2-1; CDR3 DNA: TGTGCTAGTGGTTTGCCCCCCTCGGCGGGACGATACAATGAGCAGTTCTTC; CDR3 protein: CASGLPPSAGRYNEQFF
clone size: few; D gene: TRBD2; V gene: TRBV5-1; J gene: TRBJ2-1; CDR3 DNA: TGCGCCAGCAGCCTGGGTCTAGCGGGAGGGCAGTACAATGAGCAGTTCTTC; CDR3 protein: CASSLGLAGGQYNEQFF
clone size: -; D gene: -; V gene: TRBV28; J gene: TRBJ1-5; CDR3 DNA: TGTGCCAGCACGAGTAACAGGGTGAAGAGCAATCAGCCCCAGCATTTT; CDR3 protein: CASTSNRVKSNQPQHF
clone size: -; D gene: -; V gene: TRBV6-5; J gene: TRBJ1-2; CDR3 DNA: TGTGCCAGCAGCCAAACAGGGTCGGGTGGCTACACCTTC; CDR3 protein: CASSQTGSGGYTF
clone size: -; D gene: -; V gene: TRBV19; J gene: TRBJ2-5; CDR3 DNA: TGTGCCAGTAGTTTGGGACTCCATAACCAAGAGACCCAGTACTTC; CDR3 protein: CASSLGLHNQETQYF
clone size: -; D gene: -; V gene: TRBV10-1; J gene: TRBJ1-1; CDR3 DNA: TGCGCCAGCAGTGCGGGAGGGATTGGGACTGAAGCTTTCTTT; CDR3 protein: CASSAGGIGTEAFF
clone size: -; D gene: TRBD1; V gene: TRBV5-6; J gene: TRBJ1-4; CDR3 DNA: TGTGCCAGCAATCGACGGGGACAGACTAATGAAAAACTGTTTTTT; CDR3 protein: CASNRRGQTNEKLFF
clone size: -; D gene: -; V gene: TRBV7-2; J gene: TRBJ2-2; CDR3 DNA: TGTGCCAGCAGCTTAGCGGGGCCCGGGGAGCTGTTTTTT; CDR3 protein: CASSLAGPGELFF
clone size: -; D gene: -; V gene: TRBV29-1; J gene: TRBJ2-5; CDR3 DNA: TGCAGCGTTGATACTACATTCCAAGAGACCCAGTACTTC; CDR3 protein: CSVDTTFQETQYF
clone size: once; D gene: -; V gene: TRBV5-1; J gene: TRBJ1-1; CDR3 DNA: TGCGCCAGCAGCCAAGGGGTGACCGGGGGGAACACTGAAGCTTTCTTT; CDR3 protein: CASSQGVTGGNTEAFF
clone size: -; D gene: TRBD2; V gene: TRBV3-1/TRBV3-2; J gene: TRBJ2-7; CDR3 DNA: TGTGCCAGCAGCCACAGCAGGGCGGGAGGACACTACGAGCAGTACTTC; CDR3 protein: CASSHSRAGGHYEQYF
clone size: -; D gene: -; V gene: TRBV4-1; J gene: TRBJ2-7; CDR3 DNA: TGCGCCAGCAGCCAAGGAAGCACGAGGCAGTACTTC; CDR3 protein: CASSQGSTRQYF
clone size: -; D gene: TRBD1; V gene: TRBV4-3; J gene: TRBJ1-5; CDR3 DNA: TGCGCCAGCAGCCAATCCGGGACAGGGAACCAGCCCCAGCATTTT; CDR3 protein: CASSQSGTGNQPQHF
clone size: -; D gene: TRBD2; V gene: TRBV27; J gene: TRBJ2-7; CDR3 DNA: TGTGCCAGCAGTTTGGCGGGAGCTTTCTCCTACGAGCAGTACTTC; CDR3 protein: CASSLAGAFSYEQYF
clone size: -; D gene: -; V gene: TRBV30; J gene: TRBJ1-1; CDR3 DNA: TGTGCCTGGGTTGGGCTTGCGAACACTGAAGCTTTCTTT; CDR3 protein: CAWVGLANTEAFF
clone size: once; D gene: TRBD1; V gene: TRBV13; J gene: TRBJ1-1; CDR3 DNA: TGTGCCAGCAGCTACCCCTCGACAGGGGACACTGAAGCTTTCTTT; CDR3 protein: CASSYPSTGDTEAFF
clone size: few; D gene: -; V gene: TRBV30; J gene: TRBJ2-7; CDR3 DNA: TGTGCCTGGACGTCCGCCTACGAGCAGTACTTC; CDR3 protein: CAWTSAYEQYF
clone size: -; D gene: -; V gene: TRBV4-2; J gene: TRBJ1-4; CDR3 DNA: TGTGCCAGCAGCCAAGAATCGGCAGGGAATGAAAAACTGTTTTTT; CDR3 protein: CASSQESAGNEKLFF
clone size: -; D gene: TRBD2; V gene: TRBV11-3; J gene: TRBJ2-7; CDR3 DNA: TGTGCCAGCAGCTTAGGAGCGGGAGTGGCCTACGAGCAGTACTTC; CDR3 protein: CASSLGAGVAYEQYF
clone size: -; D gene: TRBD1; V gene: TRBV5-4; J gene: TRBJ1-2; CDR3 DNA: TGTGCCAGCAGCTCCGACAGGGCCTGGGGCTATGGCTACACCTTC; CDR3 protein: CASSSDRAWGYGYTF